This T cell receptor (beta chain) was identified during a study of blood T cell repertoires in COVID-19. Profiling relied on immunoSEQ multiplex PCR, and the TCRdb table lists in-frame clones only, not all of them. The data show around 400,000 clones, around 86% seen once. The germline V gene has CDR1 SGHTA and CDR2 FQGNSA. The CDR3 totals 14 residues. The V end was cut by 5 bases, the J end by 6 bases, with 16 bases between. This clone was detected many times. For recovered donors of Cohort 3, there were two negative PCRs, clearance, or symptom resolution. This clonotype was sampled from a woman between 50 and 59 years old who had recovered from COVID-19. This chain joins TRBV7-2 and TRBJ1-2; maybe TRBD1 (6 bases). Sequencing input: PBMCs or T cells enriched from blood (not recorded which). Written as DNA, the CDR3 is TGTGCCAGCAGCGTGGACAGATCAATCAATGGCTACACCTTC. It yields the protein CASSVDRSINGYTF.